This TCR beta chain was documented in a study of cytomegalovirus exposure and HLA in healthy donors. The study's findings and limits: Reports indicated that the classifier achieved high specificity and sensitivity in diagnosing cytomegalovirus status.

Regarding this clone: Its antigen is unknown.

V shed 0 bases, J shed 4 bases, and the junction held 5 bases outside the gene matches. The germline V gene has CDR1 LNHDA and CDR2 SQIVND (reference sequence). CDR3 length: 16 residues. Produced via immunoSEQ multiplex PCR; TCRdb's table is partial and in-frame only. The sample has 130,000 to 150,000 clones; more than 85% are singletons. Separate from the approximately 670-subject first cohort, the roughly 120-subject validation cohort was the one that the donors belonged to. The receptor was isolated from a man between 18 and 29 years old in good health and CMV-seronegative. The sequenced sample was PBMCs. The genes are TRBV19 and TRBJ2-1, with 8 positions matching TRBD2. The CDR3 nucleotides are TGTGCCAGTAGTATAGATCAGGGACTAGGATACAATGAGCAGTTCTTC. As protein: CASSIDQGLGYNEQFF.